The 17 T cell receptor beta chains given below trace back to one sample, sequenced in a study of cytomegalovirus exposure and HLA in healthy donors. The PCR employed 60 Vbeta primers together with 13 Jbeta primers. The data were produced by immunoSEQ multiplex PCR, yet TCRdb's version contains in-frame clones alone and is incomplete. Of about 120,000 clones detected, 75% appear once; the ten largest clones hold just under 3%. Specimen: PBMCs. These TCRs come from a woman aged 40 to 55 in good health and CMV-seropositive.

This chain uses TRBV5-4 with TRBJ1-1, with TRBD1 matching over 12 bases. In germline, CDR1 is SGHNT, CDR2 YYREEE (reference sequence). This CDR3 has 15 residues. V dropped 4 bases and J dropped 5; count of bases not matched to a gene: 6. The CDR3 loop is CASSRDRGLRTEAFF. CDR3 nucleotides: TGTGCCAGCAGCAGGGACAGGGGGCTGAGAACTGAAGCTTTCTTT.

The genes are TRBV6-6 and TRBJ2-7; D gene ambiguous. The germline V gene has CDR1 MNHNY and CDR2 SVGAGI (reference sequence). Deletions cut 0 bases from V and 5 bases from J, with 5 bases between. CDR3 length equals 12 residues. The CDR3 here is CASSYSRDEQYF. Written as DNA, the CDR3 is TGTGCCAGCAGTTACTCCCGGGACGAGCAGTACTTC.

The chain is built from TRBV7-9 and TRBJ1-1; no reliable D call. V dropped 4 bases and J dropped 5 bases, with 17 bases sitting between them. The CDR3 extends over 15 amino acids. Per germline, CDR1 SEHNR and CDR2 FQNEAQ (reference sequence). The CDR3, as DNA: TGTGCCAGCAGCTCCCCCGGAACAGCTATGACTGAAGCTTTCTTT. Translated: CASSSPGTAMTEAFF.

The chain is built from TRBV10-3 and TRBJ2-7; 8 bases match TRBD2. The length of the CDR3 is 12 residues. Germline assignment: CDR1 ENHRY and CDR2 SYGVKD. With 6 bases clipped from V and 3 bases from J, the junction kept 1 base outside the gene matches. CDR3 sequence (DNA): TGTGCCATCAGAGCGGGGGACTACGAGCAGTACTTC. Amino acids: CAIRAGDYEQYF.

This clone appeared a single time. This sequence joins TRBV25-1 and TRBJ1-2; tentative D call: TRBD1 (6 bases). The CDR3 runs 15 residues. The V gene's germline CDR1 is MGHDK and CDR2 SYGVNS. V dropped 4 bases and J dropped 7 bases, with 19 bases sitting between them. This chain's CDR3 is CASSARRGARIGYTF. The CDR3 nucleotides read TGTGCCAGCAGTGCTCGGCGGGGGGCTAGGATTGGCTACACCTTC.

The chain joins TRBV15 to TRBJ1-5; no clear D. Germline CDR1 is LNHNV and CDR2 is YYDKDF (reference sequence). V was pared by 4 bases and J by 0 bases, with 10 bases between. This CDR3 contains 15 residues. The CDR3 here is CATSIGGNSNQPQHF. The CDR3 DNA is TGTGCCACCAGCATAGGAGGGAATAGCAATCAGCCCCAGCATTTT.

The V call is TRBV27, the J call TRBJ1-1; the D is unclear. This CDR3 spans 13 amino acids. CDR1 is MNHEY, CDR2 SMNVEV, per germline (reference sequence). V lost 3 bases and J 1 base, leaving 6 bases between the germline ends. CDR3 sequence: CASSFHGNTEAFF. Here the CDR3 DNA reads TGTGCCAGCAGTTTCCACGGGAACACTGAAGCTTTCTTT.

This clone was seen just once. V and J are TRBV6-6 and TRBJ2-5, with unresolved D. The germline CDR1 and CDR2 sequences are MNHNY and SVGAGI (reference sequence). Trimming left V 5 bases short and J 3 bases short, with 4 bases between. This CDR3 is 11 amino acids long. The chain's CDR3 is CASSTEETQYF. The CDR3, as DNA: TGTGCCAGCAGTACAGAAGAGACCCAGTACTTC.

This clone showed up just once. The chain links TRBV10-1 to TRBJ2-1, with TRBD2 as a possible D gene (6 bases). V shed 0 bases and J shed 5 bases, with 14 bases lying between them. The germline gives CDR1 WNHNN, CDR2 SYGVQD (reference sequence). The CDR3 covers 16 residues. CDR3 in DNA: TGCGCCAGCAGTGAGTCGACTGGCGGGGATAACAATGAGCAGTTCTTC. Protein: CASSESTGGDNNEQFF.

On this clone itself: Other DNA sequences in this specimen translate into the identical CDR3. This chain connects TRBV4-3 to TRBJ2-1; D may be TRBD1 (5 bases). CDR1 and CDR2 from the germline V gene are LGHNA and YSLEER. V was cut by 0 bases and J by 3 bases, with 9 bases left in between. The CDR3 is 15 amino acids. CDR3 nucleotides: TGCGCCAGCAGCCAAGACAGGGCTAGCTACAATGAGCAGTTCTTC. Protein: CASSQDRASYNEQFF.

J is TRBJ1-1 and V is TRBV30; D call uncertain. The CDR3 runs 14 residues. CDR1 and CDR2 from the germline V gene are GTSNPN and SVGIG (reference sequence). V lost 2 bases and J 0 bases, leaving 10 bases between the germline ends. The CDR3 is CAWSRTELNTEAFF. As DNA, the CDR3 is TGTGCCTGGAGTAGAACAGAGTTGAACACTGAAGCTTTCTTT.

The V and J genes are TRBV30 and TRBJ1-1; D perhaps matches TRBD1 (5 bases). Trimming took off 5 bases at V and 2 bases at J, with 18 bases between the two ends. Germline V CDR1 and CDR2: GTSNPN, SVGIG (reference sequence). This CDR3 is 15 amino acids long. CDR3 in amino acids: CAWGIGQGFNTEAFF. CDR3 sequence (DNA): TGTGCCTGGGGGATCGGGCAGGGATTTAACACTGAAGCTTTCTTT.

The sample holds a few counts of this clone. The rearrangement uses TRBV11-2 and TRBJ1-2; TRBD1 matches 8 bases. Germline values: CDR1 SGHAT, CDR2 FQNNGV. V trimming: 6 bases; J trimming: 8 bases; junction bases outside the gene matches: 8. This CDR3 contains 13 residues. The CDR3 loop is CASSSQGAGGYTF. The CDR3 DNA reads as TGTGCCAGCAGTTCCCAGGGGGCAGGCGGCTACACCTTC. The full variable domain, its missing parts supplied by reference TRBV11-2 and TRBJ1-2, is EAGVAQSPRYKIIEKRQSVAFWCNPISGHATLYWYQQILGQGPKLLIQFQNNGVVDDSQLPKDRFSAERLKGVDSTLKIQPAKLEDSAVYLCASSSQGAGGYTFGSGTRLTVV.

This chain uses TRBV9 with TRBJ2-2, with TRBD1 matching over 9 bases. Trimming took 3 bases from V and 4 from J; bases not matched to a gene: 13. This CDR3 comprises 18 residues. In germline, CDR1 is SGDLS, CDR2 YYNGEE. This CDR3 is CASSGWAGQGHGTGELFF. In nucleotides, the CDR3 is TGTGCCAGCAGCGGATGGGCGGGACAGGGACACGGCACCGGGGAGCTGTTTTTT.

This clone was seen once. The chain carries TRBV19 and TRBJ2-2, with a weak D call TRBD2 (5 bases). Per the germline V gene, CDR1 is LNHDA and CDR2 is SQIVND (reference sequence). V was clipped by 0 bases and J by 4 bases, with 9 bases between them. This CDR3 region has 15 residues. As DNA, the CDR3 is TGTGCCAGTAGTATAGAGAGGGCCGCCACCGGGGAGCTGTTTTTT. It codes for CASSIERAATGELFF.

The gene calls are TRBV5-4 and TRBJ2-1; D unresolved. Trimming left V 1 base short and J 5 bases short, with 7 bases between. The CDR3 sequence is 13 residues long. Germline CDR1 and CDR2: SGHNT and YYREEE (reference sequence). CDR3 nucleotide sequence: TGTGCCAGCAGCTTGCCCGGAGACAATGAGCAGTTCTTC. Its protein is CASSLPGDNEQFF. The full variable domain, rest sourced from reference TRBV5-4 and TRBJ2-1, is ETGVTQSPTHLIKTRGQQVTLRCSSQSGHNTVSWYQQALGQGPQFIFQYYREEENGRGNFPPRFSGLQFPNYSSELNVNALELDDSALYLCASSLPGDNEQFFGPGTRLTVL.

This chain connects TRBV28 to TRBJ2-7; the match to TRBD1 covers 8 bases. CDR3 length: 16 residues. V lost 7 bases and J lost 0; bases outside the gene matches: 11. Germline V gives CDR1 MDHEN, CDR2 SYDVKM. As DNA, the CDR3 is TGTGCCAGCAATATAAGGGGGACAGGAGTCTCCTACGAGCAGTACTTC. This translates into CASNIRGTGVSYEQYF.